The 18 T cell receptor beta chains reported below all come from one sample, sequenced in a study of blood T cell repertoires in COVID-19. Only in-frame clones appear in the TCRdb table, and some are missing; sequencing was by immunoSEQ multiplex PCR. Here the sample spans just over 150,000 clones, approximately 82% being singletons. The sequencing sample was made of peripheral blood. These TCRs come from a woman between 45 and 60 years old with acute or convalescent COVID-19.

The V gene is TRBV7-2, the J gene TRBJ2-7, with TRBD2 matching over 8 bases. V was pared by 2 bases and J by 6 bases, with 6 bases of the junction left unmatched. Germline V CDR1 and CDR2: SGHTA, FQGNSA. This CDR3 has 14 residues. The CDR3: CASSLTGGPIEQYF. The CDR3 bases are TGTGCCAGCAGCTTAACGGGAGGGCCGATCGAGCAGTACTTC.

The chain has TRBV18 and TRBJ1-2, with a weak D call TRBD1 (6 bases). Germline CDR1 and CDR2: KGHSH and LQKENI. The V and J ends lost 4 bases and 2 bases respectively, with 11 bases between them. The CDR3 runs to 14 residues. The CDR3 is CASSLSGGNYGYTF. The CDR3 DNA reads as TGTGCCAGCTCACTTTCGGGGGGCAACTATGGCTACACCTTC. Using reference TRBV18 and TRBJ1-2 for the parts outside the CDR3, the full variable domain is NAGVMQNPRHLVRRRGQEARLRCSPMKGHSHVYWYRQLPEEGLKFMVYLQKENIIDESGMPKERFSAEFPKEGPSILRIQQVVRGDSAAYFCASSLSGGNYGYTFGSGTRLTVV.

This chain joins TRBV6-5 and TRBJ1-2; 9 bases fit TRBD1. The germline V gene encodes CDR1 MNHEY and CDR2 SVGAGI. With 5 bases clipped from V and 4 bases from J, the junction kept 5 bases outside the gene matches. This CDR3 spans 14 amino acids. The CDR3 loop is CASSRTGDLYGYTF. The CDR3 DNA sequence: TGTGCCAGCAGTAGGACAGGGGACCTCTATGGCTACACCTTC.

The chain recombines TRBV19 with TRBJ1-1; tentative D call: TRBD1 (5 bases). This CDR3 comprises 13 residues. V was trimmed by 0 bases and J by 4 bases, leaving 6 bases between them. Germline V gene data show CDR1 as LNHDA and CDR2 as SQIVND (reference sequence). The CDR3 region has the DNA TGTGCCAGTAGTATAGAGCAGGGCACTGAAGCTTTCTTT. Translated: CASSIEQGTEAFF.

The chain carries TRBV28 and TRBJ2-5, with 9 bases aligning to TRBD2. Germline CDR1 and CDR2: MDHEN and SYDVKM. V shed 4 bases, J shed 1 base, and the junction held 10 bases outside the gene matches. This CDR3 contains 17 residues. CDR3 sequence reads: CASSYPLGTSIQETQYF. CDR3 bases: TGTGCCAGCAGTTACCCCCTGGGGACTAGCATCCAAGAGACCCAGTACTTC.

The chain employs TRBV5-1 and TRBJ2-3, with 12 bases fitting TRBD2. The CDR3 spans 14 residues. V shed 5 bases, J shed 7 bases, and the junction held 5 bases outside the gene matches. Germline V gives CDR1 SGHRS, CDR2 YFSETQ. CDR3 sequence reads: CASRGTSGLNTQYF. The CDR3 nucleotides are TGCGCCAGCAGGGGGACTAGCGGGTTAAATACGCAGTATTTT.

J is TRBJ2-5 and V is TRBV18, with 8 bases identical to TRBD1. This CDR3 contains 13 residues. In germline, CDR1 is KGHSH, CDR2 LQKENI. J lost 4 bases, V lost 6 bases, and 4 bases had no gene match. CDR3 nucleotide sequence: TGTGCCAGCTCTCGCGGACAGGGAGAGACCCAGTACTTC. Translating gives CASSRGQGETQYF.

This chain connects TRBV24-1 to TRBJ1-3; 9 bases are a match to TRBD1. The ends lost 3 bases at V and 2 bases at J; junction bases unmatched: 4. This CDR3 spans 16 amino acids. Germline V gives CDR1 KGHDR, CDR2 SFDVKD. DNA for the CDR3: TGTGCCACCAGTGATGGGACAGGGCGGGCTGGAAACACCATATATTTT. Amino acids: CATSDGTGRAGNTIYF.

The V call is TRBV30, the J call TRBJ2-1; TRBD2 matches at 12 bases. The germline V gene encodes CDR1 GTSNPN and CDR2 SVGIG (reference sequence). The V gene end was trimmed by 4 bases and the J gene end by 6 bases; junction bases not matched to a gene: 7. The CDR3 runs 15 residues. The CDR3 DNA reads TGTGCCTGGAAGACTAGCGGGAGTAACCGCAATGAGCAGTTCTTC. This codes for CAWKTSGSNRNEQFF.

The chain recombines TRBV7-2 with TRBJ1-1; D is unresolved. The germline CDR1 and CDR2 sequences are SGHTA and FQGNSA. Trimming stripped 1 base from V and 2 bases from J, with 8 bases between. The CDR3 totals 14 residues. CDR3 in DNA: TGTGCCAGCAGCTTAGTGCGCGAAAACACTGAAGCTTTCTTT. Its translation: CASSLVRENTEAFF.

The rearrangement joins TRBV24-1 to TRBJ2-1, with 8 nucleotides matching TRBD1. Germline CDR1 and CDR2: KGHDR and SFDVKD. This CDR3 has 18 residues. The V segment lost 4 bases and the J segment 3 bases; nucleotides outside the gene matches: 13. As DNA, the CDR3 is TGTGCCACCAGTGACGCCGGACAGGGTCAATCTGGCTACAATGAGCAGTTCTTC. Its translation is CATSDAGQGQSGYNEQFF.

This clone was observed once. This sequence joins TRBV24-1 and TRBJ1-1; D remains unclear. The ends were cut back, 3 bases at V and 1 base at J, with 5 bases in the middle. The CDR3 totals 13 residues. Germline V lookup: CDR1 KGHDR, CDR2 SFDVKD. The CDR3 reads CATSDVWNTEAFF. The DNA of the CDR3 is TGTGCCACCAGTGATGTATGGAACACTGAAGCTTTCTTT.

The chain recombines TRBV4-3 with TRBJ2-3, with D maybe TRBD1 (7 bases). Trimming pared 5 bases from V and 2 bases from J, leaving 23 bases between. This CDR3 is 18 amino acids long. Germline lookup yields CDR1 LGHNA and CDR2 YSLEER. The CDR3 DNA is TGCGCCAGCAGCAGGGGGGCTCCTAGGACAGGTAACACAGATACGCAGTATTTT. Protein: CASSRGAPRTGNTDTQYF.

V and J are TRBV9 and TRBJ2-7; a possible D gene is TRBD2 (6 bases). Deletions cut 0 bases from V and 2 bases from J, with 9 bases between. This CDR3 has 14 residues. CDR1 is SGDLS, CDR2 YYNGEE, per germline. DNA of the CDR3: TGTGCCAGCAGCGTAGGTGGGGGGACCTACGAGCAGTACTTC. Translation: CASSVGGGTYEQYF. The variable domain in full, completed from reference TRBV9 and TRBJ2-7, reads DSGVTQTPKHLITATGQRVTLRCSPRSGDLSVYWYQQSLDQGLQFLIQYYNGEERAKGNILERFSAQQFPDLHSELNLSSLELGDSALYFCASSVGGGTYEQYFGPGTRLTVT.

The rearrangement links TRBV5-5 to TRBJ2-1; D is unclear. The CDR3 length is 15 residues. Germline V gives CDR1 SGHKS, CDR2 YYEKEE (reference sequence). V lost 4 bases and J lost 6, with 17 bases in between. The CDR3: CASSRLVGPTNEQFF. The CDR3 bases are TGTGCCAGCAGCCGATTGGTGGGCCCCACCAATGAGCAGTTCTTC.

Worth noting for this clone: The limits of the CDR3 on the DNA are not certain, so only TCRdb's listed CDR3 is given. The genes are TRBV1 and TRBJ2-5; TRBD2 is the table's D call and was not checked against the DNA. TRBV1 is a pseudogene segment. The CDR3 sequence runs 17 residues, both termini included. CDR3 loop: CTSPRVAGGIGQETQYF.

This clone was detected only a few times. The rearrangement links TRBV27 to TRBJ2-1; D possibly corresponds to TRBD2 (5 bases). The CDR3 has 17 amino acids. The germline CDR1 and CDR2 sequences are MNHEY and SMNVEV (reference sequence). Trimming cost V 2 bases and J 3 bases, with 17 bases left between them. CDR3 in amino acids: CASSLRARLGGYNEQFF. Here the CDR3 DNA reads TGTGCCAGCAGTTTAAGGGCGAGGCTAGGAGGCTACAATGAGCAGTTCTTC.

Only a few counts were recorded for this clone. The chain recombines TRBV4-2 with TRBJ1-4; 8 nucleotides match TRBD1. The CDR3 is 16 residues long. From germline, CDR1 is LGHNA and CDR2 YNFKEQ. The V and J ends lost 5 bases and 2 bases, in that order; junction bases with no gene match: 7. The DNA of the CDR3 is TGTGCCAGCAGCATGGACAGGGTTGGGACTAATGAAAAACTGTTTTTT. Its protein is CASSMDRVGTNEKLFF.